These T cell receptor beta chains were read from a single sample in a study of Ad26.COV2.S vaccination and SARS-CoV-2 variants. The protocol was immunoSEQ multiplex PCR, while the TCRdb copy is restricted to in-frame clones and leaves out a portion. The top ten clones hold roughly 3.6% of a sample with hundreds of thousands of clones, roughly 84% of them seen once. The input for sequencing was peripheral blood, taken in a trial of Ad26.COV2.S vaccine versus placebo. Receptors originate from a person aged 18-60 years who received the Ad26.COV2.S COVID-19 vaccine or a placebo. The CDR3 runs from the conserved cysteine through the conserved F or W. The order of the fields is J gene, D gene, clone size, V gene, CDR3 DNA, CDR3 protein. D genes are given only for firm matches. Size is omitted from some rows. Given values are once, few, many or a class for expanded clones.

TRBJ2-7 NA NA TRBV28 TGTGCCAGCAGTCCCATAGGGGACATAACCTACGAGCAGTACTTC CASSPIGDITYEQYF
TRBJ2-1 TRBD1 NA TRBV5-1 TGCGCCAGCAGCTTGTCGGGTGGGACAGGGCTTTACAATGAGCAGTTCTTC CASSLSGGTGLYNEQFF
TRBJ1-1 NA NA TRBV4-2 TGTGCCAGCAGCCAAGCCCATGGTGAAGCTTTCTTT CASSQAHGEAFF
TRBJ2-7 NA few TRBV15 TGTGCCACCAGCAGAGACGGCTACGAGCAGTACTTC CATSRDGYEQYF
TRBJ1-4 NA once TRBV29-1 TGCAGCGTTGTAAGGATACAGGGTAGTGAAAAACTGTTTTTT CSVVRIQGSEKLFF
TRBJ2-7 TRBD1 few TRBV6-2/TRBV6-3 TGTGCCAGCAGTTACGACAGGGCAGTCGAGCAGTACTTC CASSYDRAVEQYF
TRBJ2-2 TRBD2 NA TRBV11-3 TGTGCCAGCAGTTCTAGCGGGGGGGCCGTTCCCACCGGGGAGCTGTTTTTT CASSSSGGAVPTGELFF
TRBJ2-2 NA NA TRBV7-7 TGTGCTAGCAGCTCCAACCTGAACACCGGGGAGCTGTTTTTT CASSSNLNTGELFF
TRBJ2-2 NA NA TRBV11-3 TGTGCCAGCAGCTGGACCCAGGACACCGGGGAGCTGTTTTTT CASSWTQDTGELFF
TRBJ2-5 TRBD2 NA TRBV19 TGTGCCAGTAGTACTATCGGGGCTAGCGGGGGGATACCCGGAGAGACCCAGTACTTC CASSTIGASGGIPGETQYF
TRBJ1-4 TRBD1 NA TRBV6-5 TGTGCCAGCCGACAGGGAGGTGAAAAACTGTTTTTT CASRQGGEKLFF
TRBJ1-6 NA NA TRBV7-2 TGTGCCAGCAGCTTAGAATGGGGTAATTCACCCCTCCACTTT CASSLEWGNSPLHF
TRBJ2-7 NA NA TRBV7-9 TGTGCCAGCAGCTATCCCGGGTCAAGGTCGAGGCAGTACTTC CASSYPGSRSRQYF
TRBJ1-2 NA once TRBV4-3 TGCGCCAGCAGCCAAGATATCGGGACGCACTATGGCTACACCTTC CASSQDIGTHYGYTF
TRBJ1-2 NA once TRBV19 TGTGCCAGTAGTATCGGCAAAGGGGGTTGGAGCTATGGCTACACCTTC CASSIGKGGWSYGYTF
TRBJ1-1 NA NA TRBV14 TGTGCCAGCAGCCTTCTCACTGGGACCGATGAAGCTTTCTTT CASSLLTGTDEAFF
TRBJ2-7 NA NA TRBV6-5 TGTGCCAGCAGTTTAAGGGGGGGACAAAGCTCCTACGAGCAGTACTTC CASSLRGGQSSYEQYF
TRBJ1-6 NA few TRBV4-1 TGCGCCAGCAGCCTCCAGGGGAGGAGTTCTTCACCCCTCCACTTT CASSLQGRSSSPLHF
TRBJ2-7 NA NA TRBV9 TGTGCCAGCGGGCGGGTCGAGCAGTACTTC CASGRVEQYF
TRBJ1-1 NA NA TRBV6-2/TRBV6-3 TGTGCCAGCAGTTACACCGGTCTCGCTGAAGCTTTCTTT CASSYTGLAEAFF
TRBJ2-7 NA few TRBV4-1 TGCGCCAGCAGCGTCAGACCCGGACAGTCCTACGAGCAGTACTTC CASSVRPGQSYEQYF
TRBJ1-1 NA NA TRBV29-1 TGCAGCGTTGAGGGAGTGATGAACACTGAAGCTTTCTTT CSVEGVMNTEAFF
TRBJ2-7 TRBD1 NA TRBV5-8 TGTGCCAGCAGCCCCGCCGGGACAGCCATCTCCTACGAGCAGTACTTC CASSPAGTAISYEQYF
TRBJ2-3 NA NA TRBV4-3 TGCGCCAGCAGCCAAGACCCGCCCCGGGACTCCCTTCGTACAGATACGCAGTATTTT CASSQDPPRDSLRTDTQYF
TRBJ2-7 NA NA TRBV10-2 TGCGCCAGCAGTGAGTCAGCCTACGAGCAGTACTTC CASSESAYEQYF
TRBJ2-7 TRBD2 once TRBV5-1 TGCGCCAGCAGCCTCCCTACGCGGGGGTCCCACCTCTACGAGCAGTACTTC CASSLPTRGSHLYEQYF
TRBJ1-6 NA NA TRBV14 TGTGCCAGCAGCCAAGCTCACAGTAATTCACCCCTCCACTTT CASSQAHSNSPLHF
TRBJ1-1 NA once TRBV7-2 TGTGCCAGCAGCCTTCTCCCGGGGTGGAACACTGAAGCTTTCTTT CASSLLPGWNTEAFF
TRBJ1-1 NA NA TRBV10-3 TGTGCCATCAGTGTGGGGGGGGGTTCCGACACTGAAGCTTTCTTT CAISVGGGSDTEAFF
TRBJ1-2 NA NA TRBV18 TGTGCCAGCTCACCCGACAGCTTGCTATTAGGCTACACCTTC CASSPDSLLLGYTF
TRBJ1-5 NA NA TRBV23-1 TGCGCCAGCAGAGCCTCAGGGGAGCCCCAGCATTTT CASRASGEPQHF
TRBJ2-1 NA NA TRBV11-3 TGTGCCAGCAGCCCGTCCTGGGGCCACAATGAGCAGTTCTTC CASSPSWGHNEQFF
TRBJ2-5 NA NA TRBV18 TGTGCCAGCTCTCCGGACTCGGGGCGAGAGACCCAGTACTTC CASSPDSGRETQYF
TRBJ1-2 NA NA TRBV6-2/TRBV6-3 TGTGCCAGCAGTTACGCCGTGGGCGGCTACACCTTC CASSYAVGGYTF
TRBJ2-2 NA NA TRBV11-2 TGTGCCAGCAGCTTAGCGGACACCGGGGAGCTGTTTTTT CASSLADTGELFF
TRBJ2-1 TRBD2 NA TRBV3-1/TRBV3-2 TGTGCCAGCAGCCAAGAGGGGACTAGCTGGAACAATGAGCAGTTCTTC CASSQEGTSWNNEQFF
TRBJ2-3 NA NA TRBV6-4 TGTGCCAGCAGTGACAGCAACACAGATACGCAGTATTTT CASSDSNTDTQYF
TRBJ2-7 NA NA TRBV5-1 TGCGCCAGCAGCTTGGCGGGGGCGGAGCGGGAGCAGTACTTC CASSLAGAEREQYF
TRBJ1-2 TRBD1 NA TRBV7-9 TGTGCCAGCAGCACACCCCGGACAGGGGTCGGTGGCTACACCTTC CASSTPRTGVGGYTF
TRBJ1-1 NA NA TRBV27 TGTGCCAGCGCCTATGTGGGCGGCAACACTGAAGCTTTCTTT CASAYVGGNTEAFF
TRBJ1-2 TRBD1 NA TRBV14 TGTGCCAGCAGCCAAGGACAGGGCGTCTTGAGCTACACCTTC CASSQGQGVLSYTF
TRBJ2-3 NA NA TRBV4-3 TGCGCCAGCAGCCAAGATTTGGCAGGGGGCACAGATACGCAGTATTTT CASSQDLAGGTDTQYF
TRBJ1-2 NA NA TRBV7-2 TGTGCCAGCAGCTTCGCCAGGGAAGTGGTTGGCTACACCTTC CASSFAREVVGYTF
TRBJ2-1 NA NA TRBV7-3 TGTGCCAGCAGCTTAAGTGGAGGGGGCAATGAGCAGTTCTTC CASSLSGGGNEQFF
TRBJ1-2 TRBD1 NA TRBV6-5 TGTGCCAGCAGTTACTCGGGACAGGGTGATGGCTACACCTTC CASSYSGQGDGYTF
TRBJ2-5 NA once TRBV20-1 TGCAGTGCTTCCCAAGAGACCCAGTACTTC CSASQETQYF
TRBJ2-7 NA NA TRBV5-1 TGCGCCAGCAGCTTGGGCCTGCCTCCTCGGGACGAGCAGTACTTC CASSLGLPPRDEQYF
TRBJ1-5 NA few TRBV7-3 TGTGCCAGCAGCTTAAAGGGGGGTCAGCCCCAGCATTTT CASSLKGGQPQHF
TRBJ1-1 NA NA TRBV7-2 TGTGCCAGCAGCCCCATGAACACTGAAGCTTTCTTT CASSPMNTEAFF